Listed below are T cell receptor beta chains from one sample, sequenced in a study of T cell responses to AZD1222 COVID-19 vaccine. The data were produced by immunoSEQ multiplex PCR, yet TCRdb's version contains in-frame clones alone and is incomplete. The sample lists around 69,000 clones; about 83% were seen once. Material: peripheral blood, obtained on day 0 of AZD1222 vaccination. The receptors derive from an adult in good health. Both conserved end residues are part of each CDR3. A D gene is named only where the DNA matches it firmly. Size is stated for part of the rows, as once, few or many counts, or as a class when the clone is expanded.

CDR3 DNA | CDR3 protein | clone size | V gene | D gene | J gene
TGTGCCAGCAGCCCGTGGACAGGCGACAATGAAAAACTGTTTTTT | CASSPWTGDNEKLFF | once | TRBV4-2 | TRBD1 | TRBJ1-4
TGCGCCAGCAGCTTGGGTGGCAGCTCTGGAAACACCATATATTTT | CASSLGGSSGNTIYF | - | TRBV5-1 | - | TRBJ1-3
TGCAGCGTAGACGTGGGGTTGCCCACTGAAGCTTTCTTT | CSVDVGLPTEAFF | - | TRBV29-1 | - | TRBJ1-1
TGTGCCAGCAGCAAACAGGAAAATAACTATGGCTACACCTTC | CASSKQENNYGYTF | - | TRBV21-1 | - | TRBJ1-2
TGTGCCAGCAGCCCTACAGGGAAGGGGGGGAACACTGAAGCTTTCTTT | CASSPTGKGGNTEAFF | - | TRBV4-2 | - | TRBJ1-1
TGCGCCAGCAGCCAATGGCCTGGAAACACCATATATTTT | CASSQWPGNTIYF | once | TRBV4-3 | - | TRBJ1-3
TGCGCCAGCAGCTCGGGACCAAACCGACAGGAGTATTTT | CASSSGPNRQEYF | - | TRBV10-2 | - | TRBJ2-3
TGTGCCAGCAGTGAGGGATATAGCAATCAGCCCCAGCATTTT | CASSEGYSNQPQHF | - | TRBV6-1 | - | TRBJ1-5
TGTGCCAGTAGTAGCTCACTAGGGGGCGAGCAGTACTTC | CASSSSLGGEQYF | - | TRBV19 | - | TRBJ2-7
TGTGCCAGTAGCCCGGACGCAAGCTCCTACAATGAGCAGTTCTTC | CASSPDASSYNEQFF | - | TRBV19 | - | TRBJ2-1
TGTGCCAGCAGTCTTTTGAGGGGGACTGAAGCTTTCTTT | CASSLLRGTEAFF | - | TRBV2 | - | TRBJ1-1
TGTGCCAGCAGGAGACATACCGGGGAGCTGTTTTTT | CASRRHTGELFF | few | TRBV27 | - | TRBJ2-2
TGTGCCAGCAGTTTGGGGGGCCTTCCCTATGGCTACACCTTC | CASSLGGLPYGYTF | once | TRBV27 | - | TRBJ1-2
TGTGCCAGCAGCGTCTATAACTATGGCTACACCTTC | CASSVYNYGYTF | - | TRBV9 | - | TRBJ1-2
TGTGCCAGCAGTGACAGGGTCGTCACTGAAGCTTTCTTT | CASSDRVVTEAFF | - | TRBV6-1 | - | TRBJ1-1
TGTGCCAGCAGCGTGATGGGGGGCCTCGCTGAAGCTTTCTTT | CASSVMGGLAEAFF | - | TRBV5-6 | - | TRBJ1-1
TGTGCCAGCAGCCCTGGGGCAGGGTGGTACGAGCAGTACTTC | CASSPGAGWYEQYF | - | TRBV5-6 | - | TRBJ2-7
TGTGCCAGCAGCTTAAACAGGGCCACCGGGGAGCTGTTTTTT | CASSLNRATGELFF | - | TRBV7-2 | - | TRBJ2-2
TGTGCCAGCGTCATTAGCGGGGGGGGAATCAATGAGCAGTTCTTC | CASVISGGGINEQFF | - | TRBV7-2 | TRBD2 | TRBJ2-1
TGTGCCACCAGCACGGACCGGGGAATCCTGGGTGATGAGCAGTTCTTC | CATSTDRGILGDEQFF | - | TRBV24-1 | - | TRBJ2-1
TGTGCCAGCAGCTCCAAACACAGGGTAGATCGAGAGACCCAGTACTTC | CASSSKHRVDRETQYF | - | TRBV7-9 | - | TRBJ2-5
TGTGCCAGCAGTGACTCGATTCGGGGCACTGAAGCTTTCTTT | CASSDSIRGTEAFF | - | TRBV6-4 | - | TRBJ1-1
TGTGCCAGTAGTATAGGGGACAGGGACTACAATGAGCAGTTCTTC | CASSIGDRDYNEQFF | - | TRBV19 | TRBD1 | TRBJ2-1
TGTGCCAGCAGCCCCGACAGTTATGAAGCTTTCTTT | CASSPDSYEAFF | - | TRBV13 | - | TRBJ1-1
TGTGCCAGCAGCTTATCCGGGGGATATTACAATGAGCAGTTCTTC | CASSLSGGYYNEQFF | - | TRBV7-6 | - | TRBJ2-1
TGTGCCAGCAGTGAGTGGGTCGGAATGAACACTGAAGCTTTCTTT | CASSEWVGMNTEAFF | - | TRBV2 | - | TRBJ1-1
TGTGCCAGCTCACCAAGACAGTACGAGCAGTACTTC | CASSPRQYEQYF | - | TRBV18 | - | TRBJ2-7
TGTGCCAGCAGCGTCCGGGGGGGAGCCTTCAATGAGCAGTTCTTC | CASSVRGGAFNEQFF | - | TRBV9 | TRBD2 | TRBJ2-1
TGTGCCAGCAGCAATCTAGGCAGGGGCTACGAGCAGTACTTC | CASSNLGRGYEQYF | - | TRBV21-1 | - | TRBJ2-7
TGTGCCATCGGTGGGAACACTGAAGCTTTCTTT | CAIGGNTEAFF | - | TRBV19 | - | TRBJ1-1
TGTGCCATCAGTGATGATGTGCTTGCCGCCCTCCACTTT | CAISDDVLAALHF | few | TRBV10-3 | - | TRBJ1-6
TGCGCCAGCAGTTCAACAGAGAACACTGAAGCTTTCTTT | CASSSTENTEAFF | - | TRBV5-1 | - | TRBJ1-1
TGTGCCAGCAGTGAATTGGGGGATTTTGCAACTAATGAAAAACTGTTTTTT | CASSELGDFATNEKLFF | - | TRBV25-1 | - | TRBJ1-4
TGTGCCAGCAGCTCAACTAGAGACACTGAAGCTTTCTTT | CASSSTRDTEAFF | - | TRBV5-4 | - | TRBJ1-1
TGTGCCAGCAGTCCCCTAGGACCTTCTTCCGAGCAGTACTTC | CASSPLGPSSEQYF | - | TRBV6-5 | - | TRBJ2-7
TGTGCCAGCAGCCACGAGGGACTAGCGGGGGGACGTGTACGGGAGCAGTACTTC | CASSHEGLAGGRVREQYF | - | TRBV14 | TRBD2 | TRBJ2-7
TGTGCCAGCAGGTACGGTGGACAGGGGTTTGGCTACACCTTC | CASRYGGQGFGYTF | - | TRBV3-1/TRBV3-2 | TRBD1 | TRBJ1-2
TGTGCCAGCAGCTTGGCACCCTCCGGGACGGCCTACAATGAGCAGTTCTTC | CASSLAPSGTAYNEQFF | - | TRBV5-4 | - | TRBJ2-1
TGCGCCAGCAGCCCCGGTGGGCCAGGCGGCTCCGCAACTAATGAAAAACTGTTTTTT | CASSPGGPGGSATNEKLFF | - | TRBV5-1 | - | TRBJ1-4
TGCAGCGTTGACGTCCTCGGCTATGGCTACACCTTC | CSVDVLGYGYTF | once | TRBV29-1 | - | TRBJ1-2
TGTGCCAGCAGCCCCGGGACAGGCCAAGAGACCCAGTACTTC | CASSPGTGQETQYF | - | TRBV11-3 | TRBD1 | TRBJ2-5
TGTGCCAGCAGCTCCCTTACTACGCCGGGGCAGTACTTC | CASSSLTTPGQYF | medium-sized | TRBV5-4 | - | TRBJ2-7
TGTGCCAGCAGACCTTCCACTAGCGGGGGCAATTATAATGAGCAGTTCTTC | CASRPSTSGGNYNEQFF | - | TRBV11-2 | TRBD2 | TRBJ2-1
TGTGCCAGCAGCTTGGGAGGACAGGGCCCGAGCTATGGCTACACCTTC | CASSLGGQGPSYGYTF | - | TRBV5-4 | TRBD1 | TRBJ1-2
TGTGCCAGCAGTTACTCGATACGTTCGGGGTACGAGCAGTACTTC | CASSYSIRSGYEQYF | once | TRBV6-6 | - | TRBJ2-7
TGTGCCAGCAGTTACTCGAGTTATCAGGGTGGCGGGGAGCTGTTTTTT | CASSYSSYQGGGELFF | - | TRBV6-2/TRBV6-3 | - | TRBJ2-2
TGTGCCAGTAGTTTCAGAAGGGGGATCGGCGGGCCCCAGCATTTT | CASSFRRGIGGPQHF | - | TRBV19 | - | TRBJ1-5
TGTGCCAGCAGCTTGGTGTTCAAGTTAGGTGGCTACACCTTC | CASSLVFKLGGYTF | - | TRBV5-8 | - | TRBJ1-2
TGTGCCAGCAGCTTACCCTCGCAGGGGGCAGGGAGAGCTTTCTTT | CASSLPSQGAGRAFF | - | TRBV9 | TRBD1 | TRBJ1-1
TGTGCCATCAGTGAGGACAGGGGGCAAGGTGAAAAACTGTTTTTT | CAISEDRGQGEKLFF | - | TRBV10-3 | TRBD1 | TRBJ1-4